This T cell receptor beta chain was identified in a study of blood T cells in healthy people across ages. The CDR3 spans 15 residues. V lost 5 bases, J lost 1 base, and 12 bases lay in between. Germline V gene data show CDR1 as MGHDK and CDR2 as SYGVNS. On this clonotype: Its antigen is still unknown.

Findings and caveats of the study: Donors of long life had a larger count of naive CD4+ cells and greater diversity than aged donors.

Then a second PCR, running about 7 to 11 cycles, was carried out with a sample-barcoded 5' primer and a J-beta primer mix. A single record per CDR3 protein comes from TCRdb applying MiXCR to the 5' RACE reads. This sample has about 620,000 distinct CDR3 sequences, with under 25% found just once. This chain links TRBV25-1 with TRBJ2-4; possibly TRBD2 for D (6 bases). The clonotype comes from a man between 70 and 80 years old in good health. The sequenced sample consisted of blood. As DNA, the CDR3 is TGTGCCAGCAGTAGCACCGCGGGGGCCAAAAACATTCAGTACTTC. This encodes CASSSTAGAKNIQYF.